One and the same sample provided the 3 T cell receptor beta chains below, sequenced in a study of OX40 agonist ivuxolimab in advanced cancers. Generated by immunoSEQ multiplex PCR, the TCRdb table keeps only in-frame clones and is missing some. The sample has just over 70,000 clones; 84% are singletons. The source material was CD4+ or CD8+ T cells sorted from blood, sampled in a trial of the OX40 agonist ivuxolimab. The receptors were gathered from an adult with an advanced solid tumor such as melanoma, head and neck, liver or kidney cancer.

CDR3 sequence reads: CAWSGGGRSYEQYF. Written as DNA, the CDR3 is TGTGCCTGGAGTGGTGGGGGGAGATCCTACGAGCAGTACTTC. J is TRBJ2-7 and V is TRBV30, with a weak D call TRBD2 (6 bases). V lost 1 base, J lost 1 base, and 11 bases lay in between. Germline loops: CDR1 GTSNPN, CDR2 SVGIG (reference sequence). CDR3 length equals 14 residues.

The chain joins TRBV19 to TRBJ2-3; TRBD1 aligns across 8 bases. V dropped 5 bases and J dropped 3; count of bases not matched to a gene: 7. Germline V gene data show CDR1 as LNHDA and CDR2 as SQIVND (reference sequence). This CDR3 spans 15 amino acids. DNA of the CDR3: TGTGCCAGTAGTTCTACAGGGGGAGAAACAGATACGCAGTATTTT. Its protein product is CASSSTGGETDTQYF. Full variable domain (missing parts from reference TRBV19 and TRBJ2-3): DGGITQSPKYLFRKEGQNVTLSCEQNLNHDAMYWYRQDPGQGLRLIYYSQIVNDFQKGDIAEGYSVSREKKESFPLTVTSAQKNPTAFYLCASSSTGGETDTQYFGPGTRLTVL.

V usage is TRBV5-1 and J usage is TRBJ1-2; 10 bases are shared with TRBD1. With 3 bases clipped from V and 6 bases from J, the junction kept 8 bases outside the gene matches. The CDR3 runs to 15 residues. Per the germline V gene, CDR1 is SGHRS and CDR2 is YFSETQ. The CDR3 region is CASSSLRTGGNGYTF. The CDR3 nucleotides read TGCGCCAGCAGCTCACTTAGGACAGGGGGAAATGGCTACACCTTC.